One and the same sample provided the 15 T cell receptor beta chains below, sequenced in a study of CD8 T cells in ankylosing spondylitis. Via MiXCR, TCRdb re-called the 5' RACE reads, giving one row per CDR3 protein. The sample holds 340,000 or so distinct CDR3 sequences, about 15% seen once. The sample comprised blood, either unsorted or a sorted T cell fraction (not recorded which). These receptors were taken from a male donor with ankylosing spondylitis or in good health (not recorded which).

The chain carries TRBV6-5 and TRBJ1-6; D ambiguous. Trimming cost V 0 bases and J 8 bases, with 11 bases left between them. Germline CDR1 reads MNHEY; CDR2 reads SVGAGI. CDR3 length: 15 amino acids. CDR3: CASSYSTDGYSPLHF. CDR3 sequence (DNA): TGTGCCAGCAGTTACTCAACCGACGGGTATTCACCCCTCCACTTT.

This clonotype has only a few counts. The chain combines TRBV3-1 with TRBJ1-1, with D hard to call. Germline V gives CDR1 LGHDT, CDR2 YNNKEL (reference sequence). The CDR3 has 15 residues. Between the trimmed V and J ends, which lost 8 bases and 8 bases, there was a span of 24 bases. The CDR3 loop reads CASSRDGVMSWEAFF. Here the CDR3 DNA reads TGTGCCAGCTCTCGAGACGGGGTGATGAGTTGGGAAGCTTTCTTT.

Here the CDR3 reads CASSQGSNEQFF. The CDR3 DNA reads TGTGCCAGCTCACAAGGGAGCAATGAGCAGTTCTTC. The V and J genes are TRBV18 and TRBJ2-1; D possibly corresponds to TRBD2 (5 bases). The germline V and J ends were trimmed by 4 bases and 6 bases, with 7 bases remaining between them. Germline V CDR1 and CDR2: KGHSH, LQKENI. The CDR3 totals 12 residues.

This clonotype was seen a handful of times. The CDR3 region has the DNA TGCAGTGCTAGAGATCTTACGCCCCGTCCGAGGGGAAGGACTGAAGCTTTCTTT. Translating gives CSARDLTPRPRGRTEAFF. V usage is TRBV20-1 and J usage is TRBJ1-1, with a possible D match to TRBD1 (5 bases). From germline, CDR1 is DFQATT and CDR2 SNEGSKA (reference sequence). The CDR3 sequence is 18 residues long. V dropped 0 bases and J dropped 5 bases, with 25 bases sitting between them.

This clonotype was detected only a few times. The chain employs TRBV4-2 and TRBJ2-3, with 8 bases that match TRBD2. The CDR3 is 16 residues long. Germline V lookup: CDR1 LGHNA, CDR2 YNFKEQ. The V segment lost 5 bases and the J segment 2 bases; nucleotides outside the gene matches: 9. The CDR3 protein is CASSFQAGEHTDTQYF. DNA of the CDR3: TGTGCCAGCAGCTTCCAAGCGGGGGAGCACACAGATACGCAGTATTTT.

The chain has TRBV20-1 and TRBJ2-3, with 12 bases identical to TRBD2. The CDR3 runs to 16 residues. Germline V CDR1 and CDR2: DFQATT, SNEGSKA (reference sequence). Trimming at V came to 3 bases and at J to 4 bases, leaving 8 bases not matched to a gene. The DNA for the CDR3 is TGCAGTGCTAGGGAAGGACTAGCGGGGACCTCAGATACGCAGTATTTT. This translates into CSAREGLAGTSDTQYF.

This clonotype was observed a few times. The V and J genes are TRBV20-1 and TRBJ1-6, with D unclear. This CDR3 is built from 15 residues. The germline V gene encodes CDR1 DFQATT and CDR2 SNEGSKA (reference sequence). Trimming left V 2 bases short and J 5 bases short, with 13 bases between. CDR3 coding DNA: TGCAGTGCTAGAAGACAAGCGATTAATAATTCACCCCTCCACTTT. This sequence encodes CSARRQAINNSPLHF.

This rearrangement joins TRBV25-1 to TRBJ2-7, with TRBD2 matching over 8 bases. The CDR3 is made up of 13 amino acids. V gave up 7 bases and J gave up 2 bases; unmatched junction bases: 4. Germline V gene sequence: CDR1 MGHDK, CDR2 SYGVNS. The CDR3 nucleotides are TGTGCCAGCACGCCAGCGGGAGCCTACGAGCAGTACTTC. Protein: CASTPAGAYEQYF.

This clonotype has a handful of counts. The chain links TRBV7-2 to TRBJ2-1; D is possibly TRBD1 (8 bases). CDR3 length: 14 residues. With 5 bases removed from V and 9 bases from J, the gap between germline ends came to 17 bases. Germline lookup yields CDR1 SGHTA and CDR2 FQGNSA. The CDR3 reads CASSLRTGRGEQFF. CDR3 coding DNA: TGTGCCAGCAGCCTAAGGACAGGGAGGGGTGAGCAGTTCTTC.

The chain recombines TRBV18 with TRBJ2-2; D remains ambiguous. Trimming removed 6 bases from V and 0 bases from J, with 23 bases in between. Germline CDR1 reads KGHSH; CDR2 reads LQKENI. The CDR3 totals 19 residues. The CDR3 DNA reads TGTGCCAGCTCCCCTCTTATTTCCGACGGACGGTCGAACACCGGGGAGCTGTTTTTT. It specifies CASSPLISDGRSNTGELFF. The full variable domain, completed using reference TRBV18 and TRBJ2-2, is NAGVMQNPRHLVRRRGQEARLRCSPMKGHSHVYWYRQLPEEGLKFMVYLQKENIIDESGMPKERFSAEFPKEGPSILRIQQVVRGDSAAYFCASSPLISDGRSNTGELFFGEGSRLTVL.

This clonotype has a count of ten or more. The genes are TRBV4-1 and TRBJ2-1, with D tentatively TRBD1 (7 bases). The CDR3 sequence is 15 residues long. Germline-derived CDR1 and CDR2 are MGHRA and YSYEKL. Trimming removed 1 base at V and 7 bases at J, with 14 bases between. As DNA, the CDR3 is TGCGCCAGCAGCCAAGGAGCACAGGGGAGGAATGAGCAGTTCTTC. Protein: CASSQGAQGRNEQFF.

The V call is TRBV6-1, the J call TRBJ2-1; possibly TRBD1 or TRBD2 for D (5 bases each). There are 14 residues in the CDR3. The germline V gene encodes CDR1 MNHNS and CDR2 SASEGT. Trimming shortened V by 7 bases and J by 4 bases, and 14 bases separated the two germline ends. The CDR3 loop reads CASTYRDPYNEQFF. The CDR3 DNA follows: TGTGCCAGCACCTACCGGGACCCTTACAATGAGCAGTTCTTC.

This clonotype was counted a few times. The chain recombines TRBV19 with TRBJ1-5; D ambiguous. Between the trimmed V and J ends, which lost 1 base and 5 bases, there was a span of 6 bases. Germline assignment: CDR1 LNHDA and CDR2 SQIVND (reference sequence). This CDR3 comprises 13 residues. CDR3 sequence reads: CASSIGGDQPQHF. CDR3 bases: TGTGCCAGTAGTATAGGCGGGGATCAGCCCCAGCATTTT.

Only a few counts were recorded for this clonotype. This rearrangement joins TRBV4-1 to TRBJ2-1, with 10 positions matching TRBD2. V lost 1 base and J lost 9; bases outside the gene matches: 9. Germline V CDR1 and CDR2: MGHRA, YSYEKL. CDR3 length: 16 residues. As DNA, the CDR3 is TGCGCCAGCAGCCAAGGAGCGGGAGGGCCCTTGGGTGAGCAGTTCTTC. Encoded protein: CASSQGAGGPLGEQFF.

Ten or more counts support this clonotype. V and J are TRBV5-1 and TRBJ1-4; 7 nucleotides match TRBD1. Trimming took 0 bases from V and 9 from J; bases not matched to a gene: 2. Germline-derived CDR1 and CDR2 are SGHRS and YFSETQ. This CDR3 is built from 13 residues. CDR3 in amino acids: CASSLERGQKLFF. As DNA, the CDR3 is TGCGCCAGCAGCTTGGAAAGGGGGCAAAAACTGTTTTTT.